The rows below give T cell receptor beta chains drawn from one sample of a study of blood T cell repertoires in COVID-19. TCRdb keeps only in-frame clones here, not all; method: immunoSEQ multiplex PCR. The sample carries about 280,000 clones, 83% recorded once. Input material: peripheral blood. The receptors here all came from a woman aged 45 to 65 who had recovered from COVID-19. The conserved cysteine and the conserved F or W are not part of the CDR3 here.

v_gene,CDR3aa
TRBV4-2,ASSQVSGGYTEAF
TRBV4-1,ASSQGLAGKHYNEQF
TRBV6-5,ASSQDRVFNSPLH
TRBV11-2,ASSSTTRNSGANVLT
TRBV21-1,ASRTSGRREQY
TRBV28,ASRIRGLGTDTQY
TRBV4-3,ASSQEYMGTPYGYT
TRBV27,ASSLIGDRGQPQH
TRBV6-5,ASSYSMRGGQETQY
TRBV3-1/TRBV3-2,ASSQGIRDRGNYGYT
TRBV18,ASSRQTSGATDTQY
TRBV12-3/TRBV12-4,ASRPHGEKLF
TRBV6-5,ASSYVLKGGTDTQY
TRBV20-1,SASWRGGRDTQY
TRBV28,ASSRDSLVQH
TRBV6-5,ASRDSFRGNTEAF
TRBV28,ASSSSGANVLT
TRBV5-8,ASSAGGLPNEKLF
TRBV7-2,ASSLGEGIFYEQY
TRBV6-2/TRBV6-3,ASSIRDFSTDTQY
TRBV6-2/TRBV6-3,ASSYSSPGAEAF
TRBV2,ASSEKGHHTEAF
TRBV2,ASSPDSNYGYT
TRBV24-1,ATSVGETQY
TRBV10-3,AISESGQQNTIY
TRBV10-3,AIRGGLAGKPADTQY
TRBV11-2,ASSFQGRGTEAF
TRBV29-1,SVAGDEGNQPQH
TRBV7-9,ASSIGTGPTADTQY
TRBV27,ASSLGGTGGYT
TRBV28,ASSGTGYYGYT
TRBV18,ASSRREGRTYNEQF
TRBV4-2,ASSLLGDSGANVLT
TRBV20-1,SASGEIYEQY
TRBV7-9,ASSRVSAGNTIY
TRBV7-2,ASSLAGGAFGELF
TRBV12-5,ASGLASRSGSETQY
TRBV4-1,ASSQSGTSGGAPQETQY
TRBV18,ASSPPRETQY
TRBV28,ASSHQGDPVGPH
TRBV14,ASSQEAAGGPHEQF
TRBV28,ASNHAEANYGYT
TRBV24-1,ATGVSEAGGGTGELF
TRBV19,ASRSSGANVLT
TRBV5-1,ASSFLEANSPLH
TRBV4-2,ASSPPASGTYEQY
TRBV6-2/TRBV6-3,ASSSTGRQPQH
TRBV27,ASSLSAAAGAYEQY
TRBV30,AWQTGENSPLH